This is a list of T cell receptor beta chains from one sample in a study of cytomegalovirus exposure and HLA in healthy donors. Generated by immunoSEQ multiplex PCR, the TCRdb table keeps only in-frame clones and is missing some. The sample gives about 130,000 clones, roughly 91% of which show up once; 3% to 4% is in the top ten. Specimen: PBMCs. The receptors were sampled from a man aged 30 to 45 in good health and CMV-seronegative. The CDR3 runs from the conserved cysteine through the conserved F or W. The D gene is left open where the match is weak. Expanded clones get a size class; other rows say once, few or many, or leave the size out.

DNA	CDR3	V	J	size	D	length
TGTGCCAGCAGCTACGACAGGGGGCACAACGAGCAGTACTTC	CASSYDRGHNEQYF	TRBV6-5	TRBJ2-7	-	TRBD1	14
TGTGCCAGCACCATAGGACAGGGATCCTCCAATGAGCAGTTCTTC	CASTIGQGSSNEQFF	TRBV9	TRBJ2-1	-	TRBD1	15
TGTGCCAGCAGTGACGCTAGCGGGGGAAAGTACGAGCAGTACTTC	CASSDASGGKYEQYF	TRBV2	TRBJ2-7	-	TRBD2	15
TGTGCTAGTGGCCGTCTTCGGGCTAGCGGGGGCGCAAGCACAGATACGCAGTATTTT	CASGRLRASGGASTDTQYF	TRBV12-5	TRBJ2-3	-	TRBD2	19
TGTGCCACCAGCAGAGTTGCGGGAAATTATGGCTACACCTTC	CATSRVAGNYGYTF	TRBV15	TRBJ1-2	-	-	14
TGTGCCAGCAGCTTGACCCAGTGGAGCGCCCATGGCTACACCTTC	CASSLTQWSAHGYTF	TRBV5-6	TRBJ1-2	few	-	15
TGTGCCAGCAGCTGGGACTCCCCTCCCGGGGAGCTGTTTTTT	CASSWDSPPGELFF	TRBV7-3	TRBJ2-2	-	-	14
TGTGCCAGTAGTATCGGACAGGGACGCACCGGGGAGCTGTTTTTT	CASSIGQGRTGELFF	TRBV19	TRBJ2-2	once	TRBD1	15
TGTGCCACCAGCAGAGCTGGGGGGAGGAATCAGCCCCAGCATTTT	CATSRAGGRNQPQHF	TRBV15	TRBJ1-5	few	-	15
TGTGCCAGCAGCTTAGCGCAAGACCCAGGGAACACTGAAGCTTTCTTT	CASSLAQDPGNTEAFF	TRBV7-8	TRBJ1-1	-	-	16